This T cell receptor beta chain is from a study of cytomegalovirus exposure and HLA in healthy donors (dated by TCRdb to 2016 to 2017). Concerning the study at large: According to a later analysis, the roughly 130 validation repertoires were produced on the same platform as the 666 repertoires of the first cohort. The study was designed to test whether signatures of past pathogen exposure could be identified by cataloging public T cell receptors. In addition to the first cohort of around 670 subjects, a separate validation cohort of under 150 different subjects was used. To predict cytomegalovirus infection status, the study combined high-throughput TCR immunosequencing, statistical association of individual TCRs with disease status, and machine learning. Overall study results and their limits: The classifier was reported to diagnose cytomegalovirus status with high specificity and sensitivity in both the original and validation cohorts. While some public TCRs were present in many individuals, most TCR sequences turned up only very rarely across donors. The authors suggested that the approach could potentially be generalized to other disease states and immunological phenotypes. A total of 164 TCR beta chains were listed by the study as associated with cytomegalovirus. Of the cluster scores, approximately 95% were above 0 in a later analysis, which found that TCRs clustered in the first cohort also tended to co-occur in the 130 or so validation repertoires. A later analysis lacked HLA typing for the validation cohort, so it scored co-occurrence in that cohort across all 110 or so repertoires. In vitro tests confirmed that a few of the cytomegalovirus-associated TCR beta chains recognize cytomegalovirus antigens.

Separate from the approximately 670-subject first cohort, the validation cohort of about 110 subjects was the group to which the donors belonged. To note about this clone: Its antigen is still unknown. Per-base qualities were not stored, and no clone one base away is much larger.

Library generation was performed with the immunoSEQ multiplex PCR assay. Regarding the original processing steps: A statistical classification framework was built to diagnose cytomegalovirus status from the catalog of TCR beta chain sequences. This is the immuneACCESS table as TCRdb keeps it, with only in-frame sequences that have V and J called. A part of the clones is gone; compared with another copy, unresolved V genes explain less than half, and the rest is unexplained. V and J calls and clone size are given by that table; D and trimming were obtained from the DNA. This sample is represented by 99,000 or so clones; around 83% of them were singletons. The top ten constitute around 3.6% of the sample. Including cysteine and phenylalanine, the CDR3 has 12 amino acids. CDR3 DNA is the only sequence kept; it has 36 bases, read in frame from the first base. The germline ends are 7 bases apart after V is trimmed by 7 bases and J by 0 bases. The CDR1 and CDR2 encoded by the germline V gene are SNHLY and FYNNEI.

The rearrangement combines TRBV2 with TRBJ2-7; no D gene can be assigned with confidence. The sequencing input was PBMCs. The sequence came from a woman between 18 and 29 years old in good health and CMV-seropositive. The CDR3: CASMAVSYEQYF. The DNA sequence follows: TGTGCCAGCATGGCCGTCTCCTACGAGCAGTACTTC.